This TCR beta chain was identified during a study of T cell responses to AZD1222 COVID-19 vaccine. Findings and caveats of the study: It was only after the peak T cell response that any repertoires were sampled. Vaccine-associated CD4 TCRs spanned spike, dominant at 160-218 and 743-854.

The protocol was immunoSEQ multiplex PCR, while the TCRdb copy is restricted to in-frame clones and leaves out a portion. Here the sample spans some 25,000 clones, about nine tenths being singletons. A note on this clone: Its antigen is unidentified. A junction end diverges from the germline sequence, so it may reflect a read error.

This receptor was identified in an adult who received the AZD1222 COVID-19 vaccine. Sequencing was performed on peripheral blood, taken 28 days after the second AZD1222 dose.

This CDR3 is CASSSQVSHEQYF. CDR3 coding DNA: TGTGCCAGCAGCTCTCAAGTCTCCCACGAGCAGTACTTC. The V gene is TRBV5-8, the J gene TRBJ2-7; D is unclear. This CDR3 is built from 13 residues. Germline CDR1 is SGHTS and CDR2 is YDEGEE.